These 11 T cell receptor beta chains were sequenced from one sample in a study of cytomegalovirus exposure and HLA in healthy donors. The PCR made use of 60 Vbeta and 13 Jbeta primers. The assay was immunoSEQ multiplex PCR, and TCRdb's table has in-frame clones only and misses some. The table records about 61,000 clones, around 92% of them present only once. Material for sequencing was PBMCs. Source of these receptors: a man aged 25-45 years in good health and CMV-seropositive.

Concerning this clone: One end of the junction is discordant with germline, which a read error may explain. In the same sample, other DNA sequences code for this CDR3. V and J are TRBV7-2 and TRBJ2-3, with 13 positions matching TRBD2. Germline values: CDR1 SGHTA, CDR2 FQGNSA. The CDR3 loop spans 13 amino acids. The CDR3 DNA sequence: TGCGCCAGCAGCTTAGGACTAGCGGGAGTCCAGTATTTT. Protein: CASSLGLAGVQYF.

The rearrangement links TRBV4-2 to TRBJ2-1; D possibly corresponds to TRBD2 (7 bases). The V end lost 4 bases, the J end lost 0 bases, and 22 bases lay between the germline ends. The CDR3 covers 19 residues. Germline V gene sequence: CDR1 LGHNA, CDR2 YNFKEQ. CDR3 DNA: TGTGCCAGCAGCCGGTCGGGGGCTAGCGGATCGAGCTCCTACAATGAGCAGTTCTTC. Amino acids: CASSRSGASGSSSYNEQFF.

The V call is TRBV9, the J call TRBJ2-7, with 7 bases aligning to TRBD2. Germline V gene data show CDR1 as SGDLS and CDR2 as YYNGEE. The CDR3 sequence is 13 residues long. The J segment lost 6 bases and the V segment lost 4 bases, leaving 7 bases of the junction unmatched. In DNA, the CDR3 is TGTGCCAGCAGCACCCGACTAGCAGGCGAGCAGTACTTC. Protein: CASSTRLAGEQYF.

V gene TRBV19 combines with J gene TRBJ2-6; D gene ambiguous. The V end was cut by 4 bases, the J end by 0 bases, with 13 bases between. CDR1 is LNHDA and CDR2 is SQIVND in the germline V gene (reference sequence). This CDR3 comprises 17 residues. The CDR3, as DNA: TGTGCCAGTAGTACCCCAGTCCTTCTCTCTGGGGCCAACGTCCTGACTTTC. Translating it yields CASSTPVLLSGANVLTF.

This clone was seen once. The gene calls are TRBV4-2 and TRBJ2-5, with 9 bases fitting TRBD2. Trimming took 1 base from V and 5 from J; bases not matched to a gene: 8. Germline CDR1 LGHNA, CDR2 YNFKEQ. This CDR3 is 16 amino acids long. CDR3 DNA: TGTGCCAGCAGCCAAGTCCTAGCGGGATCGGGGGAGACCCAGTACTTC. Amino acids: CASSQVLAGSGETQYF.

The rearrangement uses TRBV6-5 and TRBJ1-1, with 7 bases identical to TRBD1. The V gene's germline CDR1 is MNHEY and CDR2 SVGAGI. This CDR3 is 16 amino acids long. Trimming at V came to 0 bases and at J to 6 bases, leaving 10 bases not matched to a gene. The chain's CDR3 is CASSYSSGQASAEAFF. The CDR3 nucleotides are TGTGCCAGCAGTTACTCCTCTGGACAGGCTAGCGCTGAAGCTTTCTTT.

The chain couples TRBV5-1 to TRBJ2-2, with 7 bases that match TRBD1. Germline loops: CDR1 SGHRS, CDR2 YFSETQ. The V gene end was trimmed by 2 bases and the J gene end by 2 bases; junction bases not matched to a gene: 6. The CDR3 extends over 16 amino acids. The DNA of the CDR3 is TGCGCCAGCAGCTTCCAGACAGGGCCAAACACCGGGGAGCTGTTTTTT. Its protein is CASSFQTGPNTGELFF. Supplemented by reference TRBV5-1 and TRBJ2-2, the full variable domain reads KAGVTQTPRYLIKTRGQQVTLSCSPISGHRSVSWYQQTPGQGLQFLFEYFSETQRNKGNFPGRFSGRQFSNSRSEMNVSTLELGDSALYLCASSFQTGPNTGELFFGEGSRLTVL.

This chain connects TRBV7-9 to TRBJ1-1, with 8 bases aligning to TRBD1. V shed 5 bases, J shed 3 bases, and the junction held 8 bases outside the gene matches. From germline, CDR1 is SEHNR and CDR2 FQNEAQ (reference sequence). This CDR3 has 15 residues. The CDR3 nucleotides read TGTGCCAGCAGCCCCCAGGACAGGGTCTACACTGAAGCTTTCTTT. Translated, it gives CASSPQDRVYTEAFF.

The chain carries TRBV6-1 and TRBJ1-1; 8 nucleotides align to TRBD1. The CDR3 has 14 amino acids. V gave up 10 bases and J gave up 3 bases; unmatched junction bases: 10. The germline V gene encodes CDR1 MNHNS and CDR2 SASEGT. The CDR3, as DNA: TGTGCCACCGAGGGGACAGGCGGGTACACTGAAGCTTTCTTT. Translated, it gives CATEGTGGYTEAFF.

The J gene is TRBJ2-3, the V gene TRBV7-9, with D possibly TRBD2 on 5 matching bases. The V end lost 8 bases, the J end lost 0 bases, and 6 bases lay between the germline ends. Germline V CDR1 and CDR2: SEHNR, FQNEAQ (reference sequence). The CDR3 has 12 amino acids. CDR3 sequence: CASGLSTDTQYF. As DNA, the CDR3 is TGTGCCAGCGGACTGAGCACAGATACGCAGTATTTT.

The chain joins TRBV11-2 to TRBJ2-3; TRBD2 aligns across 14 bases. This CDR3 comprises 17 residues. CDR1 and CDR2 from the germline V gene are SGHAT and FQNNGV. J was trimmed by 3 bases and V by 1 base; bases with no gene match: 3. The CDR3 DNA sequence: TGTGCCAGCAGCTTAGTGGGGACTAGCGGGGGTACAGATACGCAGTATTTT. Its protein is CASSLVGTSGGTDTQYF.